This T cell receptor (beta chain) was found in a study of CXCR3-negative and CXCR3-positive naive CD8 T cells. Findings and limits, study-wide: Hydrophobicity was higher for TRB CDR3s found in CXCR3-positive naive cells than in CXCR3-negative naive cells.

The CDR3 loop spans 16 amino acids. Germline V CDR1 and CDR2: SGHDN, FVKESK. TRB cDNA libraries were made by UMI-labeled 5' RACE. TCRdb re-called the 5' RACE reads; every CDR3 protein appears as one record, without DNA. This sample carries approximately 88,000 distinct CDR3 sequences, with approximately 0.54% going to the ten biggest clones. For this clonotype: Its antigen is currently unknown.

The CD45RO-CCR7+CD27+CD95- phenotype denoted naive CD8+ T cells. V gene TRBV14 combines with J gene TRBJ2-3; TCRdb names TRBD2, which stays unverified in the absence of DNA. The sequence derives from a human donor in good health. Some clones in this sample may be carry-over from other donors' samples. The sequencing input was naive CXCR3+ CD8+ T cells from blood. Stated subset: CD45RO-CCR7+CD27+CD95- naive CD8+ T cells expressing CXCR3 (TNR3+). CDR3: CASSLVTRVGGDTQYF.